Below, 27 T cell receptor beta chains from the same sample are listed, as sequenced in a study of T cell changes during pregnancy in multiple sclerosis. Only in-frame clones appear in the TCRdb table, and some are missing; sequencing was by immunoSEQ multiplex PCR. Among under 85,000 clones listed, under 95% were seen once. Sequenced material: CD4+ T cells from peripheral blood mononuclear cells, taken in the second trimester of pregnancy. The receptors here all came from a female donor with multiple sclerosis, enrolled in a pregnancy study.

V is TRBV9 and J is TRBJ2-2, with D maybe TRBD2 (5 bases). Trimming pared 0 bases from V and 6 bases from J, leaving 12 bases between. The CDR3 is made up of 15 amino acids. CDR1 is SGDLS and CDR2 is YYNGEE in the germline V gene. The CDR3 bases are TGTGCCAGCAGCGTAGAGAGGACTGGGGCCGGGGAGCTGTTTTTT. Amino acid sequence: CASSVERTGAGELFF.

The chain has TRBV5-4 and TRBJ1-1; a possible D gene is TRBD1 (6 bases). The CDR3 has 14 residues. Between the trimmed V and J ends, which lost 3 bases and 3 bases, there was a span of 12 bases. Germline V gene data show CDR1 as SGHNT and CDR2 as YYREEE (reference sequence). CDR3 DNA: TGTGCCAGCAGCTCACAGGGTTGGTACACTGAAGCTTTCTTT. The encoded protein is CASSSQGWYTEAFF.

The CDR3 here is CASSFGGSSYNEQFF. The CDR3, as DNA: TGTGCCAGCAGTTTTGGAGGGAGCTCCTACAATGAGCAGTTCTTC. J is TRBJ2-1 and V is TRBV28; D is possibly TRBD2 (6 bases). Germline CDR1 is MDHEN and CDR2 is SYDVKM. This CDR3 region has 15 residues. Trimming pared 3 bases from V and 0 bases from J, leaving 9 bases between.

This clone has a handful of counts. The junction does not match germline at one end; this may be a read error. V is TRBV7-2 and J is TRBJ1-1; D ambiguous. The V gene's germline CDR1 is SGHTA and CDR2 FQGNSA. CDR3 size: 14 residues. The CDR3 nucleotides are TGTGCCAGCACCTTACCGGGAATCAACACTGAAGCTTTCTTT. Translating gives CASTLPGINTEAFF.

The rearrangement links TRBV2 to TRBJ1-3; D perhaps matches TRBD1 (5 bases). The CDR3 spans 14 residues. V lost 8 bases and J lost 0, with 11 bases in between. The germline V gene has CDR1 SNHLY and CDR2 FYNNEI. The CDR3 protein is CASSPGGSGNTIYF. CDR3 DNA: TGTGCCAGCTCACCCGGGGGCTCTGGAAACACCATATATTTT. Using reference TRBV2 and TRBJ1-3 for the parts outside the CDR3, the full variable domain is EPEVTQTPSHQVTQMGQEVILRCVPISNHLYFYWYRQILGQKVEFLVSFYNNEISEKSEIFDDQFSVERPDGSNFTLKIRSTKLEDSAMYFCASSPGGSGNTIYFGEGSWLTVV.

This chain uses TRBV9 with TRBJ2-6; no firm D call. The V gene's germline CDR1 is SGDLS and CDR2 YYNGEE. The CDR3 sequence is 16 residues long. Between the trimmed V and J ends, which lost 3 bases and 0 bases, there was a span of 10 bases. CDR3 sequence reads: CASSGYLNSGANVLTF. DNA for the CDR3: TGTGCCAGCAGCGGCTATCTAAACTCTGGGGCCAACGTCCTGACTTTC.

This clone was seen a single time. The chain has TRBV6-5 and TRBJ2-7; 11 nucleotides align to TRBD1. The CDR3 length is 15 residues. Germline CDR1 is MNHEY and CDR2 is SVGAGI. V lost 5 bases, J lost 2 bases, and 5 bases stayed unmatched. CDR3 in amino acids: CASSPGGQGAYEQYF. Here the CDR3 DNA reads TGTGCCAGCAGTCCGGGGGGACAGGGGGCCTACGAGCAGTACTTC.

The chain is built from TRBV5-1 and TRBJ2-1, with D possibly TRBD1 on 6 matching bases. Germline V lookup: CDR1 SGHRS, CDR2 YFSETQ. The V end was cut by 6 bases, the J end by 9 bases, with 13 bases between. This CDR3 is built from 12 residues. CDR3 coding DNA: TGCGCCAGCACCACACAGGGCAGTGAGCAGTTCTTC. Residues: CASTTQGSEQFF.

The chain carries TRBV11-3 and TRBJ2-4, with a weak D call TRBD1 (8 bases). Germline V gene sequence: CDR1 SGHNT, CDR2 YENEEA. The CDR3 contains 15 residues. With 5 bases removed from V and 7 bases from J, the gap between germline ends came to 18 bases. CDR3 nucleotides: TGTGCCAGCAGCACAGGGGGGGGCCTCGGGAACATTCAGTACTTC. The encoded protein is CASSTGGGLGNIQYF.

V is TRBV4-2 and J is TRBJ2-3, with D tentatively TRBD2 (5 bases). With 0 bases removed from V and 2 bases from J, the gap between germline ends came to 12 bases. Germline loops: CDR1 LGHNA, CDR2 YNFKEQ. CDR3 size: 16 residues. The CDR3 here is CASSQDLRTDTDTQYF. DNA for the CDR3: TGTGCCAGCAGCCAAGATCTGCGGACTGACACAGATACGCAGTATTTT.

The chain joins TRBV9 to TRBJ1-5, with a possible D match to TRBD1 (6 bases). V lost 4 bases and J 6 bases, leaving 14 bases between the germline ends. CDR1 and CDR2 (germline): SGDLS, YYNGEE. There are 14 residues in the CDR3. CDR3 nucleotides: TGTGCCAGCAGCCCTGGACAGTGGGGTCAGCCCCAGCATTTT. Its protein product is CASSPGQWGQPQHF.

The rearrangement links TRBV19 to TRBJ2-5; TRBD2 matches at 7 bases. V was clipped by 3 bases and J by 9 bases; unmatched bases: 13. CDR1 and CDR2 (germline): LNHDA, SQIVND (reference sequence). The CDR3 extends over 15 amino acids. The CDR3 is CASSMGGLTLSAQYF. The CDR3 nucleotides read TGTGCCAGTAGTATGGGGGGACTAACCCTTTCGGCCCAGTACTTC.

This chain connects TRBV7-2 to TRBJ2-3, with 7 bases aligning to TRBD2. Losses at the gene ends were 7 bases for V and 4 bases for J; bases not matched to a gene: 11. The CDR3 has 15 amino acids. The V gene's germline CDR1 is SGHTA and CDR2 FQGNSA. CDR3 nucleotides: TGTGCCAGCACCCTGCAGCGGGGAGGGGCAGATACGCAGTATTTT. This sequence encodes CASTLQRGGADTQYF.

This rearrangement joins TRBV18 to TRBJ1-2, with a possible D match to TRBD1 (6 bases). The CDR3 is 15 amino acids. Deletions cut 3 bases from V and 2 bases from J, with 13 bases between. Germline V lookup: CDR1 KGHSH, CDR2 LQKENI. CDR3 DNA sequence: TGTGCCAGCTCACCGACGGGACAACCGAACTATGGCTACACCTTC. It is translated as CASSPTGQPNYGYTF.

The rearrangement links TRBV18 to TRBJ2-2; 8 bases map to TRBD1. The CDR3 spans 17 residues. Germline V gene data show CDR1 as KGHSH and CDR2 as LQKENI. V shed 4 bases and J 0 bases; nucleotides not matched to a gene: 7. The CDR3 loop reads CASSRQGIGANTGELFF. As DNA, the CDR3 is TGTGCCAGCTCACGACAGGGGATAGGGGCGAACACCGGGGAGCTGTTTTTT.

V and J are TRBV4-1 and TRBJ1-2; no firm D call. V was shortened by 2 bases and J by 4 bases, with 17 bases between the two germline ends. CDR3 length: 16 residues. Germline CDR1 reads MGHRA; CDR2 reads YSYEKL. As DNA, the CDR3 is TGCGCCAGCAGCCAAAAGGCGGAACATAAGAGCTATGGCTACACCTTC. Protein product: CASSQKAEHKSYGYTF.

The chain carries TRBV4-1 and TRBJ1-1; TRBD1 might be the D (6 bases). The germline V gene has CDR1 MGHRA and CDR2 YSYEKL. The CDR3 covers 14 residues. The V end was cut by 1 base, the J end by 7 bases, with 13 bases between. The CDR3 here is CASSQVAGVGEAFF. CDR3 in DNA: TGCGCCAGCAGCCAAGTTGCAGGGGTAGGTGAAGCTTTCTTT.

The rearrangement uses TRBV19 and TRBJ2-1; D possibly corresponds to TRBD2 (5 bases). The ends were cut back, 9 bases at V and 3 bases at J, with 15 bases in the middle. Germline CDR1 reads LNHDA; CDR2 reads SQIVND (reference sequence). The CDR3 spans 14 residues. CDR3 sequence (DNA): TGTGCCAGCGTTGCCAGCGGTAACTACAATGAGCAGTTCTTC. The encoded protein is CASVASGNYNEQFF.

V and J are TRBV10-3 and TRBJ2-1; 13 bases line up with TRBD2. CDR3 size: 15 residues. V dropped 3 bases and J dropped 8; count of bases not matched to a gene: 4. From germline, CDR1 is ENHRY and CDR2 SYGVKD. This CDR3 is CAISERTSGRYEQFF. In DNA form, the CDR3 reads TGTGCCATCAGTGAACGGACTAGCGGGAGATATGAGCAGTTCTTC.

The rearrangement uses TRBV7-9 and TRBJ1-1; 10 bases are shared with TRBD1. The CDR3 is 17 amino acids. Germline CDR1 reads SEHNR; CDR2 reads FQNEAQ (reference sequence). V shed 6 bases and J 2 bases; nucleotides not matched to a gene: 12. The DNA of the CDR3 is TGTGCCAGCAGTTTCCCGACAGGGGGCGCAGGAAACACTGAAGCTTTCTTT. This encodes CASSFPTGGAGNTEAFF.

The gene calls are TRBV10-3 and TRBJ2-3, with a weak D call TRBD2 (5 bases). The CDR3 has 14 residues. In germline, CDR1 is ENHRY, CDR2 SYGVKD. The germline V and J ends were trimmed by 10 bases and 4 bases, with 18 bases remaining between them. The CDR3 coding sequence is TGTGCCACCAAACTAGGAGAGGGCCCAGATACGCAGTATTTT. Its protein product is CATKLGEGPDTQYF.

This clone has more than one count but fewer than ten. The V and J genes are TRBV28 and TRBJ2-1; D uncertain. Trimming cost V 2 bases and J 2 bases, with 7 bases left between them. The CDR3 totals 14 residues. Germline V CDR1 and CDR2: MDHEN, SYDVKM. The chain's CDR3 is CASSLDAAYNEQFF. The DNA for the CDR3 is TGTGCCAGCAGTTTAGACGCGGCCTACAATGAGCAGTTCTTC.

The genes are TRBV19 and TRBJ2-4, with D perhaps TRBD1 (5 bases). The CDR3 runs 17 residues. V was cut by 6 bases and J by 0 bases, with 18 bases left in between. Per the germline V gene, CDR1 is LNHDA and CDR2 is SQIVND (reference sequence). The CDR3: CASSSIRTNLAKNIQYF. The CDR3 coding sequence is TGTGCCAGTAGCAGTATCCGGACAAATTTAGCCAAAAACATTCAGTACTTC.

This sequence joins TRBV29-1 and TRBJ2-5, with 9 bases lining up with TRBD2. Germline V gene data show CDR1 as SQVTM and CDR2 as ANQGSEA. Germline trimming cut 5 bases from V and 4 bases from J; bases unmatched to any gene: 8. The CDR3 is made up of 14 amino acids. CDR3 bases: TGCAGCGTTCTAAGGCGGGGGGGCGGAGAGACCCAGTACTTC. It yields the protein CSVLRRGGGETQYF. The variable domain in full, completed from reference TRBV29-1 and TRBJ2-5, reads SAVISQKPSRDICQRGTSLTIQCQVDSQVTMMFWYRQQPGQSLTLIATANQGSEATYESGFVIDKFPISRPNLTFSTLTVSNMSPEDSSIYLCSVLRRGGGETQYFGPGTRLLVL.

The chain combines TRBV5-1 with TRBJ2-5; 14 bases align to TRBD2. Unmatched junction bases numbered 7, after V lost 4 bases and J lost 5 bases. The CDR3 runs 16 residues. Germline lookup yields CDR1 SGHRS and CDR2 YFSETQ. This CDR3 reads CASSEGLAGVGETQYF. The CDR3 nucleotides read TGCGCCAGCAGCGAGGGACTAGCGGGAGTGGGGGAGACCCAGTACTTC.

The chain has TRBV5-1 and TRBJ1-1; the D is unclear. V was cut by 4 bases and J by 0 bases, with 10 bases left in between. The CDR3 has 14 residues. Per the germline V gene, CDR1 is SGHRS and CDR2 is YFSETQ. CDR3 residues: CASSRLVMNTEAFF. DNA for the CDR3: TGCGCCAGCAGCCGTTTAGTTATGAACACTGAAGCTTTCTTT.

The chain uses TRBV13 and TRBJ2-1, with 11 nucleotides matching TRBD2. Germline CDR1 PRHDT, CDR2 FYEKMQ (reference sequence). The CDR3 has 19 amino acids. V was clipped by 3 bases and J by 4 bases; unmatched bases: 14. DNA for the CDR3: TGTGCCAGCAGCTTCCCTGCCGGGCTAGCGGGGGGCTATTACAATGAGCAGTTCTTC. Protein product: CASSFPAGLAGGYYNEQFF.